Listed below are T cell receptor beta chains from one sample, sequenced in a study of blood T cell repertoires in COVID-19. Repertoires were generated with immunoSEQ multiplex PCR, while TCRdb's copy carries only in-frame clones and drops some. The table shows 55,000 to 75,000 clones, with around 80% occurring only once. Sequencing input: peripheral blood. Every receptor here comes from a human donor in a cohort sampled during active COVID-19. The CDR3 runs from the conserved cysteine through the conserved F or W.

CDR3 protein	V gene
CATTGINTEAFF	TRBV10-3
CASSHQTSGGAGGDTQYF	TRBV9
CASSPHGDEQYF	TRBV7-9
CASSRDSSGNTIYF	TRBV6-6
CASSLDVSRGDYGYTF	TRBV7-2
CASRNILDPYNEQFF	TRBV2
CASSSRTSGGTNTGELFF	TRBV11-2
CASSLFRFQETQYF	TRBV7-8
CASSQLTSGRQETQYF	TRBV4-2
CASSSYSSGGRGETQYF	TRBV7-2
CASSTDRAGNTIYF	TRBV5-5
CASSLSSQGSTEAFF	TRBV27
CASSLAGVFSEKLFF	TRBV5-1
CASRSTETYGYTF	TRBV12-3/TRBV12-4
CASREAPAGGQYEQYF	TRBV2
CASGAPASSPHEQYF	TRBV19
CASSFLPGGTSYEQYF	TRBV5-1
CASSFISLTSGDTQYF	TRBV5-1
CASSVGTGNQPQHF	TRBV7-2
CASSEIAPGTYEQYF	TRBV6-1
CATSSEANTEAFF	TRBV15
CASSVGGETQYF	TRBV9
CASSPGGASSGANVLTF	TRBV7-6
CASSYLRQATTGYTF	TRBV6-5
CASSYGEPHTDTQYF	TRBV6-5
CASSQVKVPGGSPLHF	TRBV4-1
CASSPAGGGGRETQYF	TRBV27
CASTGGTAYEQYF	TRBV5-1
CASSLGFAQGAREQYF	TRBV11-2
CASIDSTYEQYF	TRBV6-5
CASSYTLLEGGNYGYTF	TRBV6-2/TRBV6-3
CASSPRGAGYGYTF	TRBV28
CAWTVEGIYGYTF	TRBV30
CASSQTGQGNYGYTF	TRBV4-1
CASSLGRGGSNEQFF	TRBV7-2
CASSKLADEQFF	TRBV3-1/TRBV3-2
CASSLGRVNTEAFF	TRBV5-1
CASSLWYREYRNTIYF	TRBV5-6
CASSPQGFGYTF	TRBV18
CASSSPTSGDEQFF	TRBV13
CASSQAGGGTDTQYF	TRBV3-1/TRBV3-2
CASGLESNQPQHF	TRBV12-5
CASSTSSFNTGELFF	TRBV18
CASSPPLAGETDTQYF	TRBV7-2
CASSPRQRLSYNSPLHF	TRBV7-6
CASRPSGQVNYGYTF	TRBV6-5
CASSPTGTGNTGELFF	TRBV4-2
CASRPTGPYGYTF	TRBV12-3/TRBV12-4
CASSLTGNNYGYTF	TRBV5-5
CASRALGGGYNEQFF	TRBV2
CASSVNARETQYF	TRBV9
CAWDPGQGTYEQYF	TRBV30
CASSYSPQANTEAFF	TRBV6-5
CASSPRDRGTTGELFF	TRBV5-8
CAWRGTPLGGFHYGYTF	TRBV30
CASSPRQHSYEQYF	TRBV7-9
CASSPMGGFLNEQYF	TRBV5-8
CAISAIPGFEGYTF	TRBV10-3
CASSLLDRDAGNTIYF	TRBV5-6
CASSLDPTSAQIKQFF	TRBV7-2